This T cell receptor (beta chain) was profiled in a study of cytomegalovirus exposure and HLA in healthy donors. This clone was observed once. Within the sample, other DNA sequences also encode this same CDR3. PCR primers comprised 60 Vbeta and 13 Jbeta primers. TCRdb's copy holds only in-frame clones and misses some; the assay was immunoSEQ multiplex PCR. Among roughly 150,000 clones listed, roughly 72% were seen once. Germline CDR1 MDHEN, CDR2 SYDVKM. With 3 bases removed from V and 0 bases from J, the gap between germline ends came to 11 bases. This CDR3 comprises 15 residues. This TCR was recovered from a man aged 40-49 years in good health and CMV-seronegative. Material for sequencing was PBMCs. The V gene is TRBV28, the J gene TRBJ1-1, with D possibly TRBD1 on 6 matching bases. The CDR3 DNA reads as TGTGCCAGCAGTTTGCCGACAGGATTGAACACTGAAGCTTTCTTT. It codes for CASSLPTGLNTEAFF.